Below, one T cell receptor (beta chain) is given with its context. This entry comes from a study of shared clonotypes between healthy human individuals. Study information: Per donor, three plates held CD4 naive cells, three held CD4 memory, two held CD8 naive and one held CD8 memory.

The CDR3 has 14 residues. Germline CDR1 and CDR2: MNHEY and SMNVEV (reference sequence). With V trimmed by 7 bases and J by 4 bases, 9 bases remained unmatched. Data came from immunoSEQ multiplex PCR; TCRdb stores just in-frame clones and leaves some out. The data hold around 2,000,000 clones, with 85% to 95% observed a single time. This sequence joins TRBV27 and TRBJ1-2; 7 nucleotides match TRBD1. This sequence originates from a man between 18 and 35 years old in good health. The specimen sequenced was naive CD4+ T cells sorted from blood. Sample subset: CD45RA+ positively selected. CDR3 loop: CASTSAGQTYGYTF. CDR3 sequence (DNA): TGTGCCAGCACCTCCGCGGGACAGACCTATGGCTACACCTTC.